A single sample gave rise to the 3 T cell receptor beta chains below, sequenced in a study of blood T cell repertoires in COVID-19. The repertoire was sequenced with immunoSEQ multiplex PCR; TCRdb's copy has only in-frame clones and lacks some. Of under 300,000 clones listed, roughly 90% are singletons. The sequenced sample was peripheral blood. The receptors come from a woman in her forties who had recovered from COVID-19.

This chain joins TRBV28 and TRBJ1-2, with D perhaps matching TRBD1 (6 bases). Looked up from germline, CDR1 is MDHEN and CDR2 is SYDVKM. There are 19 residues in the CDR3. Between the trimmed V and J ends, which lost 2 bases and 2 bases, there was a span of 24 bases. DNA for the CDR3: TGTGCCAGCAGTTTACGGGGCGCAGGGGTTTTGTTGCGCAACTATGGCTACACCTTC. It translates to CASSLRGAGVLLRNYGYTF.

The CDR3 DNA is TGCGCCAGCAGCTTGGTCCTAGCGGGAGGCTCCTACGAGCAGTACTTC. Its translation is CASSLVLAGGSYEQYF. The chain has TRBV5-1 and TRBJ2-7, with TRBD2 identical over 11 bases. J gave up 0 bases and V 0 bases, and 2 bases lay outside the gene matches. The CDR3 is made up of 16 amino acids. The V gene's germline CDR1 is SGHRS and CDR2 YFSETQ.

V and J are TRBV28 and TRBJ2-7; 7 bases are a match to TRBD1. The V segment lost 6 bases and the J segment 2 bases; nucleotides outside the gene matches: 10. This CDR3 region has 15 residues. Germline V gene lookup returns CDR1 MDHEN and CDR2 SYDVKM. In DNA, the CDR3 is TGTGCCAGCAGCACAACCGGGACAGCCGCCTACGAGCAGTACTTC. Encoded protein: CASSTTGTAAYEQYF.